The 15 T cell receptor beta chains presented below share a single source sample, sequenced in a study of shared clonotypes between healthy human individuals. Sequencing was performed with immunoSEQ multiplex PCR; in TCRdb, only in-frame clones are kept and a portion is missing. The table records over a million clones, around 95% of them present only once. The sequenced sample was naive CD4+ T cells sorted from blood. As to subset: CD45RA+ positively selected. Source of these receptors: a man aged 25-45 years in good health.

This clone was seen just once. J is TRBJ2-7 and V is TRBV4-3, with TRBD1 matching over 9 bases. Germline CDR1 reads LGHNA; CDR2 reads YSLEER. Unmatched junction bases numbered 6, after V lost 0 bases and J lost 3 bases. This CDR3 contains 16 residues. The CDR3 nucleotides are TGCGCCAGCAGCCAAGACGGGACAGGGATTTACTACGAGCAGTACTTC. Protein: CASSQDGTGIYYEQYF.

The chain has TRBV7-2 and TRBJ2-3, with D maybe TRBD1 (8 bases). Germline values: CDR1 SGHTA, CDR2 FQGNSA. With 2 bases removed from V and 6 bases from J, the gap between germline ends came to 15 bases. The CDR3 has 15 residues. In DNA, the CDR3 is TGTGCCAGCAGCTTATACGGACAGGGAGGGGATACGCAGTATTTT. Translating gives CASSLYGQGGDTQYF.

The chain carries TRBV19 and TRBJ1-1; TRBD1 matches 8 bases. The CDR3 loop spans 15 amino acids. V trimming: 7 bases; J trimming: 4 bases; junction bases outside the gene matches: 11. Germline lookup yields CDR1 LNHDA and CDR2 SQIVND (reference sequence). The CDR3 nucleotides are TGTGCCAGTAACCTGATGACAGGGGTGGGCACTGAAGCTTTCTTT. Translated, it gives CASNLMTGVGTEAFF.

This chain links TRBV11-2 with TRBJ2-1; D possibly corresponds to TRBD2 (6 bases). Trimming stripped 2 bases from V and 4 bases from J, with 18 bases between. Looked up from germline, CDR1 is SGHAT and CDR2 is FQNNGV. The CDR3 is 17 residues long. CDR3 DNA sequence: TGTGCCAGCAGCTTAAGCAGCCTAGGACGGGAGTACAATGAGCAGTTCTTC. Translation gives CASSLSSLGREYNEQFF. Based on the CDR3 plus reference TRBV11-2 and TRBJ2-1, the full variable domain is EAGVAQSPRYKIIEKRQSVAFWCNPISGHATLYWYQQILGQGPKLLIQFQNNGVVDDSQLPKDRFSAERLKGVDSTLKIQPAKLEDSAVYLCASSLSSLGREYNEQFFGPGTRLTVL.

The chain joins TRBV2 to TRBJ1-4, with a tentative D call TRBD1 (6 bases). V dropped 8 bases and J dropped 11 bases, with 21 bases sitting between them. CDR3 length: 14 amino acids. Germline V gene sequence: CDR1 SNHLY, CDR2 FYNNEI. CDR3 nucleotide sequence: TGTGCCAGCCACGCAACCGAAAAACAGGGCAAACTGTTTTTT. As protein: CASHATEKQGKLFF.

The chain is built from TRBV5-1 and TRBJ1-1; perhaps TRBD1 as D (6 bases). The germline V gene encodes CDR1 SGHRS and CDR2 YFSETQ. This CDR3 region has 14 residues. V was shortened by 1 base and J by 6 bases, with 13 bases between the two germline ends. The CDR3 here is CASSLFAGEAEAFF. CDR3 DNA sequence: TGCGCCAGCAGCTTGTTTGCAGGGGAAGCTGAAGCTTTCTTT. Drawing the rest from reference TRBV5-1 and TRBJ1-1, the complete variable domain is KAGVTQTPRYLIKTRGQQVTLSCSPISGHRSVSWYQQTPGQGLQFLFEYFSETQRNKGNFPGRFSGRQFSNSRSEMNVSTLELGDSALYLCASSLFAGEAEAFFGQGTRLTVV.

This chain connects TRBV11-2 to TRBJ2-7; 9 nucleotides line up with TRBD1. J was trimmed by 8 bases and V by 1 base; bases with no gene match: 12. The CDR3 consists of 16 residues. Germline assignment: CDR1 SGHAT and CDR2 FQNNGV. In nucleotides, the CDR3 is TGTGCCAGCAGCTTAGTGGGGACAGGGCCGGTGTTGAAGCAGTACTTC. Protein product: CASSLVGTGPVLKQYF. The variable domain in full, with the rest retrieved from reference TRBV11-2 and TRBJ2-7, is EAGVAQSPRYKIIEKRQSVAFWCNPISGHATLYWYQQILGQGPKLLIQFQNNGVVDDSQLPKDRFSAERLKGVDSTLKIQPAKLEDSAVYLCASSLVGTGPVLKQYFGPGTRLTVT.

The chain is built from TRBV4-1 and TRBJ1-1, with D perhaps matching TRBD1 (6 bases). Trimming left V 3 bases short and J 6 bases short, with 17 bases between. Germline CDR1 reads MGHRA; CDR2 reads YSYEKL. The CDR3 extends over 15 amino acids. In DNA form, the CDR3 reads TGCGCCAGCAGCCAGTACTTGACAGGCTCTTCTGAAGCTTTCTTT. It specifies CASSQYLTGSSEAFF.

The CDR3 nucleotides read TGTGCCACCAGCGGCATTAGCGGGAGCCGCTCAGAGACCCAGTACTTC. Protein sequence: CATSGISGSRSETQYF. The chain links TRBV15 to TRBJ2-5; 9 bases fit TRBD2. The CDR3 consists of 16 residues. Germline V gene lookup returns CDR1 LNHNV and CDR2 YYDKDF (reference sequence). V lost 5 bases, J lost 4 bases, and 11 bases stayed unmatched.

The chain links TRBV28 to TRBJ2-7, with D perhaps matching TRBD2 (6 bases). CDR3 size: 16 residues. Trimming cost V 4 bases and J 0 bases, with 16 bases left between them. Germline V gene data show CDR1 as MDHEN and CDR2 as SYDVKM. In DNA, the CDR3 is TGTGCCAGCAGTTCCTGGACCGGGGACTTCTCCTACGAGCAGTACTTC. It codes for CASSSWTGDFSYEQYF.

In its sample, this clone was seen once. This CDR3 is CASSRTKGRGETQYF. CDR3 nucleotides: TGTGCCAGCAGCCGAACTAAAGGGAGGGGGGAGACCCAGTACTTC. The chain has TRBV21-1 and TRBJ2-5; the table names TRBD2, a call not compared with the DNA. TRBV21-1 is given as a pseudogene. This CDR3 is built from 15 residues.

This chain joins TRBV6-6 and TRBJ2-3; no clear D gene. CDR1 MNHNY and CDR2 SVGAGI come from the germline V gene (reference sequence). The CDR3 is made up of 15 amino acids. V was cut by 5 bases and J by 0 bases, with 12 bases left in between. The CDR3 sequence: CASSATHQSTDTQYF. The CDR3 region has the DNA TGTGCCAGCAGTGCGACCCATCAAAGCACAGATACGCAGTATTTT.

J is TRBJ2-3 and V is TRBV10-2; D may be TRBD1 or TRBD2 (5 bases each). Germline lookup yields CDR1 WSHSY and CDR2 SAAADI. V dropped 2 bases and J dropped 3 bases, with 9 bases sitting between them. This CDR3 has 14 residues. Written as DNA, the CDR3 is TGCGCCAGCAGTGAGCCAGGGAGAACAGATACGCAGTATTTT. Protein product: CASSEPGRTDTQYF.

The chain carries TRBV5-1 and TRBJ1-1; TRBD1 matches at 9 bases. J was trimmed by 1 base and V by 2 bases; bases with no gene match: 6. The CDR3 loop spans 16 amino acids. CDR1 and CDR2 from the germline V gene are SGHRS and YFSETQ. The CDR3 region is CASSFVGTGPNTEAFF. CDR3 coding DNA: TGCGCCAGCAGCTTCGTTGGGACAGGGCCGAACACTGAAGCTTTCTTT. Filled out from reference TRBV5-1 and TRBJ1-1, the complete variable domain reads KAGVTQTPRYLIKTRGQQVTLSCSPISGHRSVSWYQQTPGQGLQFLFEYFSETQRNKGNFPGRFSGRQFSNSRSEMNVSTLELGDSALYLCASSFVGTGPNTEAFFGQGTRLTVV.

This chain links TRBV6-1 with TRBJ2-5, with 16 bases lining up with TRBD2. V gave up 4 bases and J gave up 2 bases; unmatched junction bases: 4. This CDR3 has 17 residues. Germline lookup yields CDR1 MNHNS and CDR2 SASEGT. CDR3 DNA: TGTGCCAGCAGTGGGGGACTAGCGGGAGGGTTGCAAGAGACCCAGTACTTC. This sequence encodes CASSGGLAGGLQETQYF.